This T cell receptor (beta chain) was recorded in a study of identical twins. With template switching, a universal primer site was added, and the cDNA carried unique molecular identifiers. TCRdb recomputed calls from the 5' RACE reads with MiXCR, one row per CDR3 protein. The sample records a few hundred thousand distinct CDR3 sequences, around 9.6% being singletons. This clonotype was recorded a few times. V lost 3 bases to trimming and J lost 3 bases, with 3 bases between them. The CDR3 covers 12 residues. Germline V CDR1 and CDR2: LNHNV, YYDKDF (reference sequence). The same sample was also studied in work on yellow fever vaccine responses in identical twins.

The origin of this receptor is a woman aged 18-30 years in good health. Sample: PBMCs. V usage is TRBV15 and J usage is TRBJ2-1; D not resolved. DNA for the CDR3: TGTGCCACCAGCAGCCTCTACAATGAGCAGTTCTTC. It is translated as CATSSLYNEQFF.